A selection of T cell receptor beta chains follows, all from one sample in a study of blood T cell repertoires in COVID-19. Using immunoSEQ multiplex PCR, the repertoire was profiled, and TCRdb retains in-frame clones only, with some absent. The sample has 300,000 to 500,000 clones, 88% seen once. Sequences were obtained from PBMCs or T cells enriched from blood (not recorded which). Receptors originate from a woman in her 30s with acute COVID-19. The CDR3 runs from the conserved cysteine through the conserved F or W. D genes are given only for firm matches. Some rows have no size entry. The others give once, few or many, or a class for an expanded clone.

D gene	V gene	J gene	clone size	CDR3 DNA	CDR3 protein
NA	TRBV7-2	TRBJ1-4	NA	TGTGCCAGCAGCTTAGAATCTGCAACTAATGAAAAACTGTTTTTT	CASSLESATNEKLFF
TRBD1	TRBV5-5	TRBJ1-6	NA	TGTGCCAGCAGCTTGGAGGGGGCCTACTCCTATAATTCACCCCTCCACTTT	CASSLEGAYSYNSPLHF
NA	TRBV3-1/TRBV3-2	TRBJ1-4	few	TGTGCCAGCAGCCAAGATTTGAGTAATGAAAAACTGTTTTTT	CASSQDLSNEKLFF
NA	TRBV3-1/TRBV3-2	TRBJ1-5	NA	TGTGCCAGCAGCCAAGGTGGCAGGGATGATCAGCCCCAGCATTTT	CASSQGGRDDQPQHF
TRBD1	TRBV15	TRBJ1-3	NA	TGTGCCACCACCTCGCTTCAGGGGGCTGGTAGGAACACCATATATTTT	CATTSLQGAGRNTIYF
TRBD1	TRBV5-1	TRBJ1-3	NA	TGCGCCAGCAGCGCGGGACAGGGAAACACCATATATTTT	CASSAGQGNTIYF
TRBD1	TRBV7-6	TRBJ1-2	NA	TGTGCCAGCAGCTTAGCCACAGGGGGTCTCATTGGCTACACCTTC	CASSLATGGLIGYTF
NA	TRBV12-5	TRBJ2-7	NA	TGTGCTAGTGGCCAAACGAACCAGGGGAGCTCCTACGAGCAGTACTTC	CASGQTNQGSSYEQYF
NA	TRBV3-1/TRBV3-2	TRBJ1-3	NA	TGTGCCAGCAGTCCGGGGTTCTCCCCCTCAAACACCATATATTTT	CASSPGFSPSNTIYF
NA	TRBV7-2	TRBJ1-1	once	TGTGCCAGCAGCTTGGAGAGGGAGGCTGAAGCTTTCTTT	CASSLEREAEAFF
TRBD1	TRBV5-1	TRBJ1-5	NA	TGCGCCAGCAGCTTGGATGGGACAGGGAATCAGCCCCAGCATTTT	CASSLDGTGNQPQHF
NA	TRBV6-7	TRBJ2-5	NA	TGTGCCAGCAGTTACTCGACGTCCCGGGCCGAAAAAAAGCGGGAGACCCAGTACTTC	CASSYSTSRAEKKRETQYF
NA	TRBV9	TRBJ2-2	once	TGTGCCAGCAGCCCCCTCGGGGGAACGAACACCGGGGAGCTGTTTTTT	CASSPLGGTNTGELFF
NA	TRBV5-1	TRBJ1-4	NA	TGCGCCAGCAGCTTGGACGGGACCGGGGGGGAAAAACTGTTTTTT	CASSLDGTGGEKLFF
TRBD2	TRBV5-8	TRBJ2-3	NA	TGTGCCAGCAGCTGGAACGCCGGGACTAGCGGGTTCTCTAGCACAGATACGCAGTATTTT	CASSWNAGTSGFSSTDTQYF
TRBD1	TRBV9	TRBJ2-2	few	TGTGCCAGCAGCGTAGGCGTGGGGACAGGGACGGACGGGGAGCTGTTTTTT	CASSVGVGTGTDGELFF
TRBD1	TRBV7-9	TRBJ1-1	NA	TGTGCCAGCAGCTTCCGGGACAGGGGGAACCGAGCTTTCTTT	CASSFRDRGNRAFF
TRBD2	TRBV5-1	TRBJ2-1	NA	TGCGCCAGCAGCTTGGGGACTAGCGGGGTCAGTGAGCAGTTCTTC	CASSLGTSGVSEQFF
NA	TRBV27	TRBJ1-3	NA	TGTGCCAGCAGTTTAGGAGGGTTCAGCTCTGGAAACACCATATATTTT	CASSLGGFSSGNTIYF
TRBD2	TRBV24-1	TRBJ2-1	NA	TGTGCCACCGGGCTAGCGGGGGGGGCGGAGGAGCAGTTCTTC	CATGLAGGAEEQFF
NA	TRBV30	TRBJ1-5	NA	TGTGCCTGGAGCGATCGGGAGTATAGCAATCAGCCCCAGCATTTT	CAWSDREYSNQPQHF
TRBD2	TRBV3-1/TRBV3-2	TRBJ2-1	NA	TGTGCCAGCAGCCATAGCGGGGGGGCCCTTGAGCAGTTCTTC	CASSHSGGALEQFF
NA	TRBV5-6	TRBJ1-1	NA	TGTGCCAGCAGCTTGGCCTCGACGGGTGAAGCTTTCTTT	CASSLASTGEAFF
TRBD1	TRBV5-1	TRBJ1-2	NA	TGCGCCAGCAGCTATGATTACAGGGGTGGAATGACCTTC	CASSYDYRGGMTF
TRBD1	TRBV5-5	TRBJ1-2	once	TGTGCCAGCAGCCTGGCCTCCTTGGGGACAGGGAACTATGGCTACACCTTC	CASSLASLGTGNYGYTF
NA	TRBV19	TRBJ1-5	NA	TGTGCCAGTAGTAAGGGGAGCAATCAGCCCCAGCATTTT	CASSKGSNQPQHF
TRBD1	TRBV24-1	TRBJ1-2	NA	TGTGCCACCAGTGATTCCCGGACAGGCCCTAACTATGGCTACACCTTC	CATSDSRTGPNYGYTF
NA	TRBV10-3	TRBJ2-3	NA	TGTGCCATCAGGCTTGGACTAAAGCCTGGCACAGATACGCAGTATTTT	CAIRLGLKPGTDTQYF
TRBD1	TRBV6-6	TRBJ1-1	NA	TGTGCCAGTCTCGGACAGGGCCTGAACACTGAAGCTTTCTTT	CASLGQGLNTEAFF
TRBD2	TRBV5-1	TRBJ2-3	NA	TGCGCCAGCAGCTCCCGCACCGGGACTAGCGGGGGGGCCGTGGTAACAGATACGCAGTATTTT	CASSSRTGTSGGAVVTDTQYF
TRBD2	TRBV9	TRBJ2-3	NA	TGTGCCAGCAGCTCAAGACTAGCGGGGAACACAGATACGCAGTATTTT	CASSSRLAGNTDTQYF
NA	TRBV18	TRBJ2-7	NA	TGTGCCAGCTCAGTTTTACAGGGTCAACACGAGCAGTACTTC	CASSVLQGQHEQYF
NA	TRBV29-1	TRBJ1-3	NA	TGCAGCGTTGAAGGGGAGTCTGGAAACACCATATATTTT	CSVEGESGNTIYF
NA	TRBV7-2	TRBJ2-5	NA	TGTGCCAGCAGCTTAAGTCTAGACCAAGAGACCCAGTACTTC	CASSLSLDQETQYF
TRBD2	TRBV9	TRBJ2-3	NA	TGTGCCCGCCGGGGCGGGGGGGCTAGCACAGATACGCAGTATTTT	CARRGGGASTDTQYF
NA	TRBV10-1	TRBJ1-2	once	TGCGCCAGCAGTGAGTCTCGGGGATATGGCTACACCTTC	CASSESRGYGYTF
TRBD2	TRBV10-1	TRBJ2-1	NA	TGCGCCAGCAGTCCGAGCTTAGCGGGAGGCTACAATGAGCAGTTCTTC	CASSPSLAGGYNEQFF
NA	TRBV2	TRBJ2-3	NA	TGTGCCAGCAGCTCGGGACTCTCCACAGATACGCAGTATTTT	CASSSGLSTDTQYF
TRBD2	TRBV5-1	TRBJ2-7	NA	TGCGCCAGCAGCTTGGAGACTAGCGGATCCTACGAGCAGTACTTC	CASSLETSGSYEQYF
NA	TRBV19	TRBJ2-7	NA	TGTGCCAGTAGTATTCCCGGGGGGCCCTACGAGCAGTACTTC	CASSIPGGPYEQYF
TRBD2	TRBV2	TRBJ2-7	NA	TGTGCCAGCAGTGATTTGGGGGGACTAGTTTTCAACGAGCAGTACTTC	CASSDLGGLVFNEQYF
NA	TRBV6-4	TRBJ1-6	NA	TGTGCCAGCAGTGACTCGGGGGGTGAGTCACCCCTCCACTTT	CASSDSGGESPLHF
TRBD2	TRBV9	TRBJ2-5	NA	TGTGCCAGCTCTGTGGGACTAATCCAAGAGACCCAGTACTTC	CASSVGLIQETQYF
TRBD2	TRBV29-1	TRBJ2-1	NA	TGCAGCGTTGAGTTCGGGGGGAAGGGGAATGAGCAGTTCTTC	CSVEFGGKGNEQFF
NA	TRBV7-3	TRBJ2-1	NA	TGTGCCAGCAGCTTAGGGCAGGGAGGAAGGTCCTACAATGAGCAGTTCTTC	CASSLGQGGRSYNEQFF